The T cell receptor (beta chain) described here comes from a study of Ad26.COV2.S vaccination and SARS-CoV-2 variants. Regarding treatment: 19 received Ad26.COV2.S at low or high dose, single or two shots; 5 received placebo; per-sample allocation not given. On day 63 after the first injection, vaccine and placebo recipients gave samples. This CDR3 comprises 13 residues. Germline CDR1 reads SGHRS; CDR2 reads YFSETQ. The V end lost 2 bases, the J end lost 2 bases, and 7 bases lay between the germline ends. The table came from immunoSEQ multiplex PCR; TCRdb's copy has only in-frame clones and leaves some out. This table has 290,000 or so clones, 70% to 90% appearing once.

The sequenced sample was peripheral blood, obtained in a trial of Ad26.COV2.S vaccine versus placebo. The clonotype was recovered from a person aged 18 to 65 who received the Ad26.COV2.S COVID-19 vaccine or a placebo. The chain is built from TRBV5-1 and TRBJ1-1; the D gene is possibly TRBD1 (6 bases). The CDR3 coding sequence is TGCGCCAGCAGCTTACAGGGTAACACTGAAGCTTTCTTT. This encodes CASSLQGNTEAFF.